These 24 T cell receptor beta chains came from one sample sequenced in a study of response to subunit inactivated influenza vaccine. TCRdb fed the RT-PCR reads into MiXCR, producing one record per CDR3 protein. In the table there are roughly 780,000 distinct CDR3 sequences, about a fifth of which are singletons. Sequenced here: PBMCs from blood, sampled 4 to 6 days after vaccination. These TCRs come from a middle-aged man who received an inactivated influenza vaccine.

This clonotype has a handful of counts. This chain joins TRBV20-1 and TRBJ2-5; D is undetermined. The V end lost 2 bases, the J end lost 5 bases, and 15 bases lay between the germline ends. Germline loops: CDR1 DFQATT, CDR2 SNEGSKA (reference sequence). The CDR3 runs to 14 residues. The DNA of the CDR3 is TGCAGTGCTAGATCCCTGGGTCCCGGGGAGACCCAGTACTTC. Its protein product is CSARSLGPGETQYF.

The CDR3 spells CASNPGTSDEQFF. In DNA, the CDR3 is TGTGCCAGCAACCCCGGGACTAGCGATGAGCAGTTCTTC. V usage is TRBV11-2 and J usage is TRBJ2-1; 10 bases align to TRBD2. The CDR3 has 13 residues. Trimming took 7 bases from V and 8 from J; bases not matched to a gene: 5. CDR1 and CDR2 (germline): SGHAT, FQNNGV.

This clonotype was seen a few times. The chain joins TRBV29-1 to TRBJ2-1; no clear D. CDR1 and CDR2 from the germline V gene are SQVTM and ANQGSEA. Trimming left V 5 bases short and J 6 bases short, with 8 bases between. This CDR3 contains 11 residues. The CDR3 DNA sequence: TGCAGCGTTAAAGTAGCCAATGAGCAGTTCTTC. Translation: CSVKVANEQFF.

At least ten counts were recorded for this clonotype. The gene calls are TRBV6-5 and TRBJ2-7, with 7 bases fitting TRBD1. The CDR3 length is 14 residues. V lost 2 bases to trimming and J lost 5 bases; unmatched junction nucleotides: 6. The germline V gene has CDR1 MNHEY and CDR2 SVGAGI. CDR3 in DNA: TGTGCCAGCAGTTACGTTGGGACAGCCCACGAGCAGTACTTC. It translates to CASSYVGTAHEQYF.

This clonotype showed up many times. This chain links TRBV7-2 with TRBJ2-3, with 11 nucleotides matching TRBD2. This CDR3 contains 14 residues. Trimming removed 6 bases from V and 6 bases from J; junction bases left unmatched: 5. The germline V gene has CDR1 SGHTA and CDR2 FQGNSA. The CDR3 loop is CASSFSGGADTQYF. The CDR3 nucleotides are TGTGCCAGCAGTTTTAGCGGGGGGGCTGATACGCAGTATTTT.

This clonotype appeared a few times. CDR3 loop: CASSPHYRGANTGELFF. CDR3 nucleotide sequence: TGTGCCAGCAGCCCTCATTATCGGGGGGCGAACACCGGGGAGCTGTTTTTT. This sequence joins TRBV11-2 and TRBJ2-2; 7 positions agree with TRBD2. CDR3 size: 17 residues. V was pared by 5 bases and J by 0 bases, with 9 bases of the junction left unmatched. The germline V gene has CDR1 SGHAT and CDR2 FQNNGV.

This clonotype showed up just a few times. The CDR3 spells CASSYLPGNTEAFF. DNA for the CDR3: TGTGCCAGCAGTTACCTGCCCGGTAACACTGAAGCTTTCTTT. The V gene is TRBV7-3, the J gene TRBJ1-1, with unresolved D. Germline V CDR1 and CDR2: SGHTA, FQGTGA. There are 14 residues in the CDR3. Trimming pared 6 bases from V and 2 bases from J, leaving 13 bases between. Using reference TRBV7-3 and TRBJ1-1 for the parts outside the CDR3, the full variable domain is GAGVSQTPSNKVTEKGKYVELRCDPISGHTALYWYRQSLGQGPEFLIYFQGTGAADDSGLPNDRFFAVRPEGSVSTLKIQRTERGDSAVYLCASSYLPGNTEAFFGQGTRLTVV.

This chain uses TRBV20-1 with TRBJ1-1; D is perhaps TRBD1 (6 bases). The CDR3 extends over 13 amino acids. The germline V gene encodes CDR1 DFQATT and CDR2 SNEGSKA (reference sequence). The V end was cut by 2 bases, the J end by 3 bases, with 10 bases between. The CDR3 DNA follows: TGCAGTGCTAGATCGAGGGGGGACACTGAAGCTTTCTTT. Translating gives CSARSRGDTEAFF.

This clonotype was seen a single time. A junction boundary mismatches the germline segment, possibly from a read error. The chain uses TRBV28 and TRBJ2-2; D not certain. CDR1 is MDHEN and CDR2 is SYDVKM in the germline V gene. This CDR3 region has 16 residues. The CDR3 here is CASSLMETAKTGELFF. In DNA, the CDR3 is TGTGCCAGCAGTTTAATGGAGACGGCGAAGACCGGGGAGCTGTTTTTT.

This clonotype was observed at least ten times. The chain uses TRBV4-2 and TRBJ2-3, with D perhaps TRBD1 or TRBD2 (5 bases each). Trimming cost V 4 bases and J 8 bases, with 10 bases left between them. The CDR3 covers 12 residues. Per germline, CDR1 LGHNA and CDR2 YNFKEQ. The DNA for the CDR3 is TGTGCCAGCAGCCCGACTGGGGGTACGCAGTATTTT. It encodes CASSPTGGTQYF.

This clonotype was observed a few times. This rearrangement joins TRBV6-1 to TRBJ2-3, with D perhaps TRBD1 (5 bases). Trimming removed 8 bases at V and 6 bases at J, with 15 bases between. The germline gives CDR1 MNHNS, CDR2 SASEGT. This CDR3 is built from 13 residues. The CDR3 DNA reads as TGTGCCAGCTTAGGTCCAGGGCGGGATACGCAGTATTTT. This encodes CASLGPGRDTQYF.

This clonotype was counted only a few times. This chain connects TRBV20-1 to TRBJ2-1; TRBD1 or TRBD2 may be the D gene (5 bases each). Germline V lookup: CDR1 DFQATT, CDR2 SNEGSKA (reference sequence). V was cut by 6 bases and J by 0 bases, with 15 bases left in between. The CDR3 sequence is 15 residues long. In DNA, the CDR3 is TGCAGTGCCAGGGACCCCCCAAGCTCCTACAATGAGCAGTTCTTC. Amino acids: CSARDPPSSYNEQFF.

The chain carries TRBV4-2 and TRBJ2-1; TRBD2 aligns across 16 bases. There are 22 residues in the CDR3. Germline V lookup: CDR1 LGHNA, CDR2 YNFKEQ. V shed 10 bases and J 7 bases; nucleotides not matched to a gene: 28. Written as DNA, the CDR3 is TGTGCCATGGGCCCCGGGGGACTAGCGGGAGGGTCCCGGCATTTTGTAGTGAATGAGCAGTTCTTC. Translating gives CAMGPGGLAGGSRHFVVNEQFF.

The chain has TRBV29-1 and TRBJ2-5; 8 bases are shared with TRBD1. The CDR3 has 15 residues. Germline V gives CDR1 SQVTM, CDR2 ANQGSEA. V shed 4 bases and J 3 bases; nucleotides not matched to a gene: 10. This chain's CDR3 is CSVVDRAKSEETQYF. DNA of the CDR3: TGCAGCGTTGTGGACAGGGCCAAATCAGAAGAGACCCAGTACTTC.

In its sample, this clonotype was seen a few times. V is TRBV4-1 and J is TRBJ1-1; 7 bases fit TRBD1. The length of the CDR3 is 13 residues. Germline V gene sequence: CDR1 MGHRA, CDR2 YSYEKL. After removal of 3 bases from V and 9 bases from J, the junction contained 7 bases not matched to a gene. CDR3 DNA: TGCGCCAGCAGCCAGGAGAACAGGGGAAAAGCTTTCTTT. Its translation: CASSQENRGKAFF.

This clonotype was seen a few times. The CDR3 DNA follows: TGTGCCAGCAGACCCGGGACAGGGGCGATCGGGGAGCTGTTTTTT. This translates into CASRPGTGAIGELFF. The chain is built from TRBV12-3 or TRBV12-4 and TRBJ2-2; 10 nucleotides match TRBD1. This CDR3 is 15 amino acids long. V trimming: 6 bases; J trimming: 7 bases; junction bases outside the gene matches: 8.

There are a few counts of this clonotype. The V and J genes are TRBV12-3 or TRBV12-4 and TRBJ2-7; 10 nucleotides agree with TRBD1. The CDR3 is 14 residues long. J gave up 4 bases and V 4 bases, and 4 bases lay outside the gene matches. The CDR3 loop is CASSYDRGLYEQYF. The CDR3 nucleotides are TGTGCCAGCAGTTACGACAGGGGGCTTTACGAGCAGTACTTC.

The rearrangement uses TRBV27 and TRBJ1-1, with TRBD1 as a possible D gene (6 bases). The length of the CDR3 is 16 residues. Looked up from germline, CDR1 is MNHEY and CDR2 is SMNVEV (reference sequence). Trimming left V 2 bases short and J 4 bases short, with 17 bases between. As DNA, the CDR3 is TGTGCCAGCAGTTTACGCTACGGTCAGGGGAGCACTGAAGCTTTCTTT. Translated: CASSLRYGQGSTEAFF.

The chain recombines TRBV6-4 with TRBJ2-1; D gene unclear. The V gene's germline CDR1 is MRHNA and CDR2 SNTAGT. The CDR3 sequence is 13 residues long. V was cut by 4 bases and J by 9 bases, with 13 bases left in between. This CDR3 is CASSVSGGGEQFF. The CDR3 DNA is TGTGCCAGCAGTGTCTCCGGTGGTGGTGAGCAGTTCTTC.

The chain couples TRBV24-1 to TRBJ2-3; D not resolved. CDR1 KGHDR and CDR2 SFDVKD come from the germline V gene. The CDR3 spans 14 residues. V lost 7 bases, J lost 2 bases, and 12 bases lay in between. The CDR3 DNA reads as TGTGCCACCAGCCCCAAGTTGGCCACAGATACGCAGTATTTT. Translated: CATSPKLATDTQYF.

V and J are TRBV7-3 and TRBJ2-5; 11 bases are shared with TRBD2. The CDR3 sequence is 14 residues long. The germline gives CDR1 SGHTA, CDR2 FQGTGA. The V and J ends lost 5 bases and 7 bases, in that order; junction bases with no gene match: 6. The CDR3 sequence is CASSATSGTGTQYF. CDR3 in DNA: TGTGCCAGCAGCGCGACTAGCGGGACGGGGACCCAGTACTTC. Together with reference TRBV7-3 and TRBJ2-5, the CDR3 gives the full variable domain: GAGVSQTPSNKVTEKGKYVELRCDPISGHTALYWYRQSLGQGPEFLIYFQGTGAADDSGLPNDRFFAVRPEGSVSTLKIQRTERGDSAVYLCASSATSGTGTQYFGPGTRLLVL.

This clonotype was detected only once. J is TRBJ1-2 and V is TRBV28, with D perhaps TRBD1 (6 bases). The CDR3 covers 13 residues. Trimming stripped 5 bases from V and 9 bases from J, with 16 bases between. Looked up from germline, CDR1 is MDHEN and CDR2 is SYDVKM. The CDR3 sequence is CASSGGGRWRYTF. CDR3 DNA: TGTGCCAGCAGTGGGGGGGGCAGATGGCGCTACACCTTC.

The chain employs TRBV4-2 and TRBJ2-1, with D perhaps matching TRBD2 (6 bases). Germline lookup yields CDR1 LGHNA and CDR2 YNFKEQ. V gave up 1 base and J gave up 6 bases, with 16 bases separating them. The CDR3 loop spans 16 amino acids. The CDR3 is CASSQGAGGPGNEQFF. CDR3 sequence (DNA): TGTGCCAGCAGCCAAGGAGCGGGTGGACCCGGCAATGAGCAGTTCTTC.

The V gene is TRBV9, the J gene TRBJ2-3; TRBD2 agrees at 15 bases. Germline V gene data show CDR1 as SGDLS and CDR2 as YYNGEE. The ends lost 0 bases at V and 0 bases at J; junction bases unmatched: 5. The CDR3 length is 19 residues. CDR3 coding DNA: TGTGCCAGCAGCGTAGGGGGACTAGCGGGAGGTTTAAGCACAGATACGCAGTATTTT. Residues: CASSVGGLAGGLSTDTQYF. The full variable domain, in which reference TRBV9 and TRBJ2-3 provide the parts outside the CDR3, is DSGVTQTPKHLITATGQRVTLRCSPRSGDLSVYWYQQSLDQGLQFLIQYYNGEERAKGNILERFSAQQFPDLHSELNLSSLELGDSALYFCASSVGGLAGGLSTDTQYFGPGTRLTVL.